One and the same sample provided the 5 T cell receptor beta chains below, sequenced in a study of CD4 T cells in relation to SARS-CoV-2 and coronaviruses. The unexposed donors gave CD4+ T cells in about 2011-2018, prior to COVID-19. CD4+ T cells were isolated from the cells after more than 8 days of culture. Their recognized antigens are unknown. Only in-frame clones appear in the TCRdb table, and some are missing; sequencing was by immunoSEQ multiplex PCR. The table includes 18,000 or so clones, about 72% detected once. The sequencing sample was made of CD4+ T cells from PBMCs, cultured in vitro. The source is a human donor in good health.

The rearrangement uses TRBV19 and TRBJ1-4; D possibly corresponds to TRBD1 (5 bases). CDR3 size: 16 residues. Germline CDR1 reads LNHDA; CDR2 reads SQIVND (reference sequence). V dropped 3 bases and J dropped 0 bases, with 11 bases sitting between them. The CDR3 nucleotides are TGTGCCAGTAGTATGAGGGGAAGAACAACTAATGAAAAACTGTTTTTT. Protein: CASSMRGRTTNEKLFF.

V is TRBV9 and J is TRBJ2-6; possibly TRBD1 for D (5 bases). In germline, CDR1 is SGDLS, CDR2 YYNGEE. Trimming stripped 2 bases from V and 1 base from J, with 19 bases between. This CDR3 is built from 19 residues. CDR3 amino acids: CASSVGLTDTFSGANVLTF. In nucleotides, the CDR3 is TGTGCCAGCAGCGTTGGTCTTACGGACACCTTTTCTGGGGCCAACGTCCTGACTTTC.

This chain connects TRBV18 to TRBJ2-3; 7 nucleotides align to TRBD2. Trimming removed 3 bases from V and 4 bases from J; junction bases left unmatched: 13. The CDR3 covers 17 residues. Germline loops: CDR1 KGHSH, CDR2 LQKENI. The CDR3 here is CASSPRRLAGAADTQYF. The CDR3 DNA sequence: TGTGCCAGCTCACCTCGTCGACTAGCAGGAGCTGCAGATACGCAGTATTTT.

The chain couples TRBV6-6 to TRBJ2-3; 7 bases are a match to TRBD2. The CDR3 runs to 15 residues. V dropped 0 bases and J dropped 5; count of bases not matched to a gene: 5. Germline V gives CDR1 MNHNY, CDR2 SVGAGI (reference sequence). As DNA, the CDR3 is TGTGCCAGCAGTTACTCTAAAGGGAGGGGAGATACGCAGTATTTT. It encodes CASSYSKGRGDTQYF.

The V gene is TRBV3-1 (or the pseudogene TRBV3-2), the J gene TRBJ1-4; 7 bases map to TRBD1. This CDR3 has 15 amino acids. V shed 5 bases, J shed 8 bases, and the junction held 11 bases outside the gene matches. Germline CDR1 is LGHDT and CDR2 is YNNKEL (reference sequence). Here the CDR3 reads CASSFPGQVPEKLFF. The CDR3 bases are TGTGCCAGCAGCTTCCCTGGACAGGTCCCCGAAAAACTGTTTTTT.